A selection of T cell receptor beta chains follows, all from one sample in a study of shared clonotypes between healthy human individuals. Sequencing used immunoSEQ multiplex PCR; TCRdb keeps in-frame clones, though not all of them. This sample has about 320,000 clones; around 90% occur once, and the top ten carry around 15%. Material for sequencing was memory CD8+ T cells sorted from blood. The receptors shown here come from a man younger than 35 in good health. CDR3s include the opening cysteine and the closing phenylalanine or tryptophan. Fields, in order: clone size, J gene, V gene, CDR3 protein. Some rows mark clone size as missing; the rest say once, few, many or name a class of expanded clone.

>few|TRBJ2-7|TRBV5-1
CASSLVQGIYYEQYF
>once|TRBJ2-1|TRBV27
CASGKEPRGPNEQFF
>.|TRBJ2-3|TRBV25-1
CASSDSGPFTDTQYF
>.|TRBJ2-3|TRBV7-9
CASTLLAGISDTQYF
>.|TRBJ1-1|TRBV5-8
CASSEDRGRGTEAFF
>.|TRBJ2-1|TRBV9
CASSGRLAGGKDEQFF
>.|TRBJ2-7|TRBV7-9
CASSLVSSGPYEQYF
>.|TRBJ2-2|TRBV7-7
CASSLDWGTGELFF
>.|TRBJ1-5|TRBV27
CASSLRRTVGYDQPQHF
>.|TRBJ2-7|TRBV5-1
CASRTGTSSSYEQYF
>.|TRBJ1-1|TRBV9
CASSVLGNTEAFF
>.|TRBJ2-7|TRBV4-3
CASSQDIGQGGYEQYF
>.|TRBJ1-5|TRBV28
CASSSRGIVNQPQHF
>.|TRBJ1-5|TRBV6-6
CASSRQGAHQPQHF
>.|TRBJ1-1|TRBV28
CASRLDGDEAFF
>.|TRBJ2-7|TRBV9
CASSVQGSSYEQYF
>.|TRBJ2-7|TRBV6-1
CASSEGAGTGPYEQYF
>.|TRBJ2-1|TRBV19
CASSIKFHNEQFF
>.|TRBJ2-1|TRBV6-1
CASSEYPGEEVGLNEQFF
>.|TRBJ2-7|TRBV13
CASSPIGGTGIYEQYF
>once|TRBJ1-2|TRBV2
CASSDGTGAYYGYTF
>.|TRBJ2-5|TRBV5-3
CARSLAGREETQYF
>.|TRBJ1-5|TRBV7-9
CASSGAGYSNQPQHF
>.|TRBJ2-7|TRBV5-1
CASSDGLISYEQYF
>.|TRBJ2-1|TRBV7-9
CASSPGQGVTYNEQFF
>.|TRBJ2-7|TRBV4-1
CASSQVHRGSYEQYF
>.|TRBJ1-5|TRBV4-3
CASSQDTSDSNQPQHF
>.|TRBJ2-7|TRBV5-3
CARSLVLAGGYEQYF
>.|TRBJ1-2|TRBV4-3
CASSQEVLGEYRYTF
>.|TRBJ2-7|TRBV6-1
CASSEGGQVTYEQYF
>once|TRBJ2-1|TRBV2
CASEIVYNEQFF
>.|TRBJ2-7|TRBV30
CAWSVLGRVNEQYF
>.|TRBJ1-5|TRBV6-1
CASSEEYHSNQPQHF
>.|TRBJ2-1|TRBV30
CAWSPKAGPTEQFF
>few|TRBJ2-7|TRBV6-5
CASSYSSGVTYEQYF
>.|TRBJ2-3|TRBV7-8
CASSLAYWTDSTDTQYF
>.|TRBJ2-1|TRBV28
CASKGQGVYYNEQFF
>.|TRBJ2-7|TRBV2
CASIGLGLQNYEQYF
>.|TRBJ2-7|TRBV4-3
CASSQDRLGAYEQYF
>.|TRBJ1-2|TRBV7-9
CASSIPGQPFYGYTF
>.|TRBJ1-1|TRBV25-1
CASSDQTGLNTEAFF
>.|TRBJ1-1|TRBV5-4
CASSSTDLNTEAFF
>.|TRBJ2-1|TRBV9
CASSVLDTGSYNEQFF
>many|TRBJ1-5|TRBV29-1
CSVLEDGNQPQHF
>.|TRBJ2-7|TRBV27
CASSFSSGTGNSYEQYF
>.|TRBJ2-7|TRBV6-5
CASSPRGSAYEQYF
>.|TRBJ2-3|TRBV7-9
CASSLTWTDTQYF
>.|TRBJ2-7|TRBV18
CASSRAGGTYEQYF
>.|TRBJ2-7|TRBV30
CAWSSGNSYEQYF